The rows below give T cell receptor beta chains drawn from one sample of a study of tumor and adjacent non-tumor tissue in lung cancer. TCRdb recomputed calls from the multiplex PCR reads with MiXCR, one row per CDR3 protein. Of approximately 90,000 distinct CDR3 sequences detected, around 57% appear once; the ten largest clones hold more than 14%. Sequenced material: lung tumor tissue. Receptors originate from a man aged 70 or older with non-small cell lung cancer. CDR3s include the opening cysteine and the closing phenylalanine or tryptophan. The order of the fields is J gene, CDR3 length, clone size, D gene, V gene, CDR3 DNA, CDR3 protein. D genes are given only for firm matches. Some rows have no size entry. The others give once, few or many, or a class for an expanded clone.

J gene: TRBJ2-6; CDR3 length: 16; clone size: once; D gene: NA; V gene: TRBV6-4; CDR3 DNA: TGTGCCAGCAGTGACCGCGATAGCTCTGGGGACAACGTCCTGACTTTC; CDR3 protein: CASSDRDSSGDNVLTF
J gene: TRBJ2-3; CDR3 length: 16; clone size: many; D gene: NA; V gene: TRBV6-5; CDR3 DNA: TGTGCCAGCAGTTACTCCGGAGACCCACTCACAGATACGCAGTATTTT; CDR3 protein: CASSYSGDPLTDTQYF
J gene: TRBJ1-5; CDR3 length: 15; clone size: many; D gene: NA; V gene: TRBV5-6; CDR3 DNA: TGTGCCAGCAGCTTTGGGGGGGGCTTCAATCAGCCCCAGCATTTT; CDR3 protein: CASSFGGGFNQPQHF
J gene: TRBJ2-7; CDR3 length: 15; clone size: many; D gene: NA; V gene: TRBV6-1; CDR3 DNA: TGTGCCAGCAGACCAGGGACGGACGCGACCTACGAGCAGTACTTC; CDR3 protein: CASRPGTDATYEQYF
J gene: TRBJ2-7; CDR3 length: 14; clone size: NA; D gene: TRBD2; V gene: TRBV6-1; CDR3 DNA: TGTACCAGCAGTGATCCGGGACTAGCCTACGAGCAGTACTTC; CDR3 protein: CTSSDPGLAYEQYF
J gene: TRBJ1-3; CDR3 length: 15; clone size: NA; D gene: NA; V gene: TRBV11-2; CDR3 DNA: TGTGACAGCAACCTTGGGGCAGGGACTGGAAACACCACATATTTT; CDR3 protein: CDSNLGAGTGNTTYF
J gene: TRBJ2-6; CDR3 length: 13; clone size: NA; D gene: NA; V gene: TRBV19; CDR3 DNA: TGTGCCACCGGGGCAACCGGGGCCAACGTCCTGACTTTC; CDR3 protein: CATGATGANVLTF
J gene: TRBJ1-1; CDR3 length: 12; clone size: many; D gene: NA; V gene: TRBV7-8; CDR3 DNA: TGTGCCAGCAGCTTATCAAACACTGAAGCTTTCTTT; CDR3 protein: CASSLSNTEAFF
J gene: TRBJ2-4; CDR3 length: 16; clone size: NA; D gene: TRBD1; V gene: TRBV20-1; CDR3 DNA: TGCAGTGCTAGATTGGGACAGGCCCTAGCCAAAAACATTCAGTACTTC; CDR3 protein: CSARLGQALAKNIQYF
J gene: TRBJ2-5; CDR3 length: 15; clone size: NA; D gene: NA; V gene: TRBV11-1; CDR3 DNA: TGTGTCAGCAGCCTCCGGGGCAGGGTTTTTGAGACCCAGTACTTC; CDR3 protein: CVSSLRGRVFETQYF
J gene: TRBJ1-2; CDR3 length: 15; clone size: NA; D gene: NA; V gene: TRBV6-1; CDR3 DNA: TGTGCCATCAGCCCTGGACCGATCCTTCCCTATGGCTACACCTTC; CDR3 protein: CAISPGPILPYGYTF
J gene: TRBJ1-4; CDR3 length: 14; clone size: NA; D gene: NA; V gene: TRBV15; CDR3 DNA: TGTGCCACCAGCAGAGACCCTTTTAATGAAAAACTGTTTTTT; CDR3 protein: CATSRDPFNEKLFF
J gene: TRBJ1-2; CDR3 length: 13; clone size: NA; D gene: NA; V gene: TRBV6-1; CDR3 DNA: TGTGCCAACAGTGATGTCGGCGGCTATGGTTACACCTTC; CDR3 protein: CANSDVGGYGYTF
J gene: TRBJ2-3; CDR3 length: 15; clone size: once; D gene: NA; V gene: TRBV11-2; CDR3 DNA: TGTGCCGGCAGCTTAGAAACATCCCTCACAGATACGCGGTATTTC; CDR3 protein: CAGSLETSLTDTRYF
J gene: TRBJ2-2; CDR3 length: 13; clone size: many; D gene: TRBD1; V gene: TRBV29-1; CDR3 DNA: TGCAGCGTTGGGGACAGGAACACCGGGGAGCTGTTTTTT; CDR3 protein: CSVGDRNTGELFF
J gene: TRBJ2-2; CDR3 length: 13; clone size: once; D gene: NA; V gene: TRBV11-2; CDR3 DNA: TGTGCCAGCAGCTTAACGAACATCAGGGAGCTGTTTTTT; CDR3 protein: CASSLTNIRELFF
J gene: TRBJ1-1; CDR3 length: 14; clone size: few; D gene: NA; V gene: TRBV20-1; CDR3 DNA: TGCAGTGCTCTGACACGGTCCATGAACACTGAAGCTTTCTTT; CDR3 protein: CSALTRSMNTEAFF
J gene: TRBJ1-4; CDR3 length: 13; clone size: NA; D gene: NA; V gene: TRBV6-5; CDR3 DNA: TGTTCCAGTAGTTATCCCGGTGGGGAAAAACTGTTTTTT; CDR3 protein: CSSSYPGGEKLFF
J gene: TRBJ1-4; CDR3 length: 16; clone size: many; D gene: NA; V gene: TRBV6-1; CDR3 DNA: TGTGCCAGCAGTTGGACCCAGGGAGCAACTAATGAAAAACTGTTTTTT; CDR3 protein: CASSWTQGATNEKLFF
J gene: TRBJ2-1; CDR3 length: 13; clone size: once; D gene: NA; V gene: TRBV29-1; CDR3 DNA: TGCAGCGTGGTCTTGTCATTCGGCAATGAGCAATTCTTC; CDR3 protein: CSVVLSFGNEQFF
J gene: TRBJ1-2; CDR3 length: 13; clone size: many; D gene: NA; V gene: TRBV7-9; CDR3 DNA: TGTGCCAGCAGCTTAGGTTCCTACTATGGCTACACCTTC; CDR3 protein: CASSLGSYYGYTF
J gene: TRBJ2-2; CDR3 length: 14; clone size: NA; D gene: NA; V gene: TRBV5-1; CDR3 DNA: TGCGCCAGCAGCTTTGGACTCAACACCGGGGAGCTGTTTTTT; CDR3 protein: CASSFGLNTGELFF
J gene: TRBJ1-1; CDR3 length: 12; clone size: NA; D gene: NA; V gene: TRBV29-1; CDR3 DNA: TGCGGCGTCGATACGGATAACACTGAAGCTTTCTTT; CDR3 protein: CGVDTDNTEAFF
J gene: TRBJ2-2; CDR3 length: 12; clone size: once; D gene: NA; V gene: TRBV24-1; CDR3 DNA: TGTGCCACCAGTGATTTACCCGGTGGGCTGTTTTTT; CDR3 protein: CATSDLPGGLFF
J gene: TRBJ2-7; CDR3 length: 13; clone size: few; D gene: NA; V gene: TRBV7-9; CDR3 DNA: TGTGCCATCAGCTTAGTTCATGGGGTCGAGCAGTACTTC; CDR3 protein: CAISLVHGVEQYF
J gene: TRBJ2-3; CDR3 length: 16; clone size: NA; D gene: TRBD2; V gene: TRBV4-2; CDR3 DNA: TGTGCCAGCAGCCAAGGGGTAACGGGGGGGCAAGATGCGCAGTATTTT; CDR3 protein: CASSQGVTGGQDAQYF
J gene: TRBJ2-1; CDR3 length: 15; clone size: few; D gene: TRBD1; V gene: TRBV6-1; CDR3 DNA: TGTGCCAGCAGTAAACCGGGACAGGGCATAGGGGAGCAGCTCTTC; CDR3 protein: CASSKPGQGIGEQLF
J gene: TRBJ2-5; CDR3 length: 15; clone size: NA; D gene: NA; V gene: TRBV7-8; CDR3 DNA: TGTGCCACCCGGCGGGTGGGCGCCTCCCAAGCGACCCAGTACTTC; CDR3 protein: CATRRVGASQATQYF
J gene: TRBJ1-5; CDR3 length: 13; clone size: NA; D gene: NA; V gene: TRBV6-5; CDR3 DNA: TGTGCCAGCGGATACAGAGATAATCAGTCCCAGCATTTT; CDR3 protein: CASGYRDNQSQHF
J gene: TRBJ2-2; CDR3 length: 15; clone size: once; D gene: TRBD1; V gene: TRBV7-9; CDR3 DNA: TGTGCCAGCAGCTCCTGGGACAGGACAGCCGGGGAGCTGTTTTTT; CDR3 protein: CASSSWDRTAGELFF
J gene: TRBJ2-1; CDR3 length: 12; clone size: many; D gene: NA; V gene: TRBV29-1; CDR3 DNA: TGCAGCGTCCTCACAGGGAGTAATGAGCAGTTCTTC; CDR3 protein: CSVLTGSNEQFF
J gene: TRBJ2-7; CDR3 length: 14; clone size: NA; D gene: TRBD1; V gene: TRBV6-1; CDR3 DNA: TGTGCCAGCAGTGTAGGACAGGTCTCCTACGAGCAGTACTTC; CDR3 protein: CASSVGQVSYEQYF
J gene: TRBJ2-7; CDR3 length: 16; clone size: NA; D gene: TRBD2; V gene: TRBV4-1; CDR3 DNA: TGCGTCAGCAGCCAAGATCGGGTAGCGGGCTACTATGGGCAGTACTTC; CDR3 protein: CVSSQDRVAGYYGQYF
J gene: TRBJ2-3; CDR3 length: 11; clone size: many; D gene: NA; V gene: TRBV29-1; CDR3 DNA: TGCAGCCAGCGTAGGGGAGATACGCAGTATTTT; CDR3 protein: CSQRRGDTQYF
J gene: TRBJ2-5; CDR3 length: 17; clone size: many; D gene: NA; V gene: TRBV7-8; CDR3 DNA: TGTGCCAGCAGCTTGTCCGGGGGCCTCCGAATCGGTGAGACCCAGTACTTC; CDR3 protein: CASSLSGGLRIGETQYF
J gene: TRBJ1-1; CDR3 length: 15; clone size: NA; D gene: TRBD1; V gene: TRBV6-1; CDR3 DNA: TGTGTCAGCACCTACGCTAGATCAGGGGGCACTGAAGCTTTCTTT; CDR3 protein: CVSTYARSGGTEAFF
J gene: TRBJ2-7; CDR3 length: 17; clone size: NA; D gene: TRBD2; V gene: TRBV30; CDR3 DNA: TGTGCCTGGAGTGCAGGACTAGCGGGAGTAGGGTTGAGGGAGCAGTACTTC; CDR3 protein: CAWSAGLAGVGLREQYF
J gene: TRBJ1-2; CDR3 length: 15; clone size: NA; D gene: TRBD1; V gene: TRBV4-1; CDR3 DNA: TGCGCCAGCAGCCAAGATTTGGACAGGGTCTATGACTACACCTTC; CDR3 protein: CASSQDLDRVYDYTF
J gene: TRBJ2-6; CDR3 length: 17; clone size: NA; D gene: NA; V gene: TRBV7-8; CDR3 DNA: TGTGTCAGCAGCTACCAGGGACTCGGCCCTGGGGCCAACGTCCTGACTTTC; CDR3 protein: CVSSYQGLGPGANVLTF
J gene: TRBJ2-7; CDR3 length: 13; clone size: many; D gene: NA; V gene: TRBV5-1; CDR3 DNA: TGCGCCAGCAGGGTGGGACAATCCTACGAGCAGTACTTC; CDR3 protein: CASRVGQSYEQYF